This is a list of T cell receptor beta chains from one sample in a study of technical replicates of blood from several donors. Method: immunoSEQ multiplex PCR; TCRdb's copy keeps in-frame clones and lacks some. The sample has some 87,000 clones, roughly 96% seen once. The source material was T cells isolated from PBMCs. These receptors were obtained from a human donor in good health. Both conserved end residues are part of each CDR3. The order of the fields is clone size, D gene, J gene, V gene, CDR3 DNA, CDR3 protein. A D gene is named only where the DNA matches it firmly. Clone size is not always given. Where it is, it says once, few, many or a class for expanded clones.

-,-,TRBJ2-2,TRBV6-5,TGTGCCAGCAGCCGTACACAGGGCCGGGAGCTGTTTTTT,CASSRTQGRELFF
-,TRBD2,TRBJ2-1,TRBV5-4,TGTGCCAGCAGCTGGGGACTAGCGGGCAACAATGAGCAGTTCTTC,CASSWGLAGNNEQFF
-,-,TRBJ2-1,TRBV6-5,TGTGCCAGCAGTCCCCTCGAGTACAATGAGCAGTTCTTC,CASSPLEYNEQFF
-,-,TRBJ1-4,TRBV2,TGTGCCAGCAGTGAAGGCAGGGGCACTAATGAAAAACTGTTTTTT,CASSEGRGTNEKLFF
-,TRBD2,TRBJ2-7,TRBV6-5,TGTGCCAGCACAACACTGGCGGGAGGGATCCACGAGCAGTATTTC,CASTTLAGGIHEQYF
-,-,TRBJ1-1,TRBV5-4,TGTGCCAGCAGCTTTTCTCCGGGAACTGAAGCTTTCTTT,CASSFSPGTEAFF
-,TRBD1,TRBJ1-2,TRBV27,TGTGCCAGCAGTCAGGGACAGGGGTCTGGCTACACCTTC,CASSQGQGSGYTF
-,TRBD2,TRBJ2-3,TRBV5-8,TGTGCCAGCAGCTTGGGACTAGCGGGAGACGATACGCAGTATTTT,CASSLGLAGDDTQYF
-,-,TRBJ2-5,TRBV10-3,TGTGCCATCAGTGAGGCTAGGGGGGAGACCCAGTACTTC,CAISEARGETQYF
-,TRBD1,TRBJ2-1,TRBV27,TGTGCCAGCAGCCCTACAGGGGGTCTCTACAATGAGCAGTTCTTC,CASSPTGGLYNEQFF
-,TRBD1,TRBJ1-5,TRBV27,TGTGCCAGCAGACCCCCGGGACAGCAGCCCCAGCATTTT,CASRPPGQQPQHF
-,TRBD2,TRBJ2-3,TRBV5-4,TGTGCCAGCGGATATGGGACTAGCGCTACAGATACGCAGTATTTT,CASGYGTSATDTQYF
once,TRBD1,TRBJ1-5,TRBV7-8,TGTGCCAGCAGCCAGGGGACAGGAGTTTTGGGGGTCAATCAGCCCCAGCATTTT,CASSQGTGVLGVNQPQHF
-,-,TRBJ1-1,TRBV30,TGTGCCTGGAGTGTATACCCACGGGGACAGAACACTGAAGCTTTCTTT,CAWSVYPRGQNTEAFF
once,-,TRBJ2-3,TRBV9,TGTGCCAGCAGCGTAAGGGGTTCAGATACGCAGTATTTT,CASSVRGSDTQYF
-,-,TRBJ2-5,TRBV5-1,TGCGCCAGCAGCTTGGTGACGGGTAAAGAGACCCAGTACTTC,CASSLVTGKETQYF
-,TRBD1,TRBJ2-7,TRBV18,TGTGCCAGCTCATTTCAGGACAGGGCCTACGAGCAGTACTTC,CASSFQDRAYEQYF
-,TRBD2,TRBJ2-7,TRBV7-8,TGTGCCAGCAGCTTACTAGCGGGATACTACGAGCAGTACTTC,CASSLLAGYYEQYF
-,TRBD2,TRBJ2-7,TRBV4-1,TGCGCCAGCAGCCAAGAATCGTTAGCGGGGGCTTACGAGCAGTACTTC,CASSQESLAGAYEQYF
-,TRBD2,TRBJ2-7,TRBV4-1,TGCGCCAGCAGCCAAGTGACGCCGGGACTAGAGATCCACGAGCAGTACTTC,CASSQVTPGLEIHEQYF
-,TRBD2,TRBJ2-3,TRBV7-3,TGTGCCAGCAGCTTAGGTCGTACGGGAGGTCCGCAGTATTTT,CASSLGRTGGPQYF
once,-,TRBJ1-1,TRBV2,TGTGCCAGCAAATACAGCCTCACCACTGAAGCTTTCTTT,CASKYSLTTEAFF
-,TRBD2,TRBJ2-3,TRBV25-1,TGTGCCAGCAGTGCCCTTGGACTAGCGGTGTCGGATACGCAGTATTTT,CASSALGLAVSDTQYF
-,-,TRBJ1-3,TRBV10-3,TGTGCCATCACCGGACAGTCCTCTGGAAACACCATATATTTT,CAITGQSSGNTIYF
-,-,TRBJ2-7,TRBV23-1,TGCGCCAGCAGTCAAGGGACTTGTCCCTACGAGCAGTACTTC,CASSQGTCPYEQYF
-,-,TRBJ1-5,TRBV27,TGTGCCAGCAGTCACAGGTCTAATCAGCCCCAGCATTTT,CASSHRSNQPQHF
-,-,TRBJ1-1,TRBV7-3,TGTGCCAGCAGCTTAAATGCCGGGGAAAACACTGAAGCTTTCTTT,CASSLNAGENTEAFF
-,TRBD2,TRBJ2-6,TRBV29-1,TGCAGCGTGGACGGACTAGCGGGAACGGGGGCCAACGTCCTGACTTTC,CSVDGLAGTGANVLTF
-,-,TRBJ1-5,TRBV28,TGTGCCAGCAGCGCTTCAGGACTGCCTTTTGCGCCCCAGCATTTT,CASSASGLPFAPQHF
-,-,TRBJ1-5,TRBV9,TGTGCCAGCAGCGTAGGAGCCCCCAATCAGCCCCAGCATTTT,CASSVGAPNQPQHF
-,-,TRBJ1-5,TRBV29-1,TGCAGCGCCAAAGGGGCCTCAGTGGGCCAGCCCCAGCATTTT,CSAKGASVGQPQHF
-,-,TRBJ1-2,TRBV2,TGTGCCAGCAGTGGGTCGGAGGGCCGAAACTATGGCTACACCTTC,CASSGSEGRNYGYTF
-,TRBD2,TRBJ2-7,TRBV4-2,TGTGCCAGCAGCCTGACTGGTGGGACTAGCAACGAGCAGTACTTC,CASSLTGGTSNEQYF
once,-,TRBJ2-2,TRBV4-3,TGCGCCAGCAGCCAAGATGCTGGGGCCACCTCCGGGGAGCTGTTTTTT,CASSQDAGATSGELFF
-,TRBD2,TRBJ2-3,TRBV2,TGTGCCAGCAGTAAACTAGCGGGCAGCACAGATACGCAGTATTTT,CASSKLAGSTDTQYF
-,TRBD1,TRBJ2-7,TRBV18,TGTGCCAGCTCACCCTCACCGGGACAGGGCTACGAGCAGTACTTC,CASSPSPGQGYEQYF
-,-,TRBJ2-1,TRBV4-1,TGCGCCAGCAGCCAAGTGATCGGTCCCTACAATGAGCAGTTCTTC,CASSQVIGPYNEQFF
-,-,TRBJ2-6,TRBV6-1,TGTGCCTCGGGTGAGGGATACTCTGGGGCCAACGTCCTGACTTTC,CASGEGYSGANVLTF
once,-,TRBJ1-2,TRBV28,TGTGCCAGCAGTCTTCGGACAGCCTTCTATGGCTACACCTTC,CASSLRTAFYGYTF
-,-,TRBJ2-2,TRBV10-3,TGTGCCATCAGTGAGGACAGTAACACCGGGGAGCTGTTTTTT,CAISEDSNTGELFF
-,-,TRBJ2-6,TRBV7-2,TGTGCCAGCAGCTTATCCCCGGGACAACGACAGGCCAACGTCCTGACTTTC,CASSLSPGQRQANVLTF
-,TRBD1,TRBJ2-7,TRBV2,TGTGCCAGCAGTATACAGGGGAACGAGCAGTACTTC,CASSIQGNEQYF
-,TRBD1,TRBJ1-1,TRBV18,TGTGCCAGCTCACCCGTCAGGGGGCATTCTGAAGCTTTCTTT,CASSPVRGHSEAFF
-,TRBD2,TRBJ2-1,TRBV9,TGTGCCAGCAGCGTTTCCTTAGCGGGAGTCGACAATGAGCAGTTCTTC,CASSVSLAGVDNEQFF
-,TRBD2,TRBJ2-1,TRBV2,TGTGCCAGCAGTGTGGGACTAGCGGACAATGAGCAGTTCTTC,CASSVGLADNEQFF
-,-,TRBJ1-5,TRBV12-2,TGTGCAAGTCGCTTAGCGAAGGACAGGGTCTACTATAGCAATCAGCCCCAGCATTTT,CASRLAKDRVYYSNQPQHF
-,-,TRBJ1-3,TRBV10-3,TGTGCCATCAGTGAGTTGGCCTTCTCTGGAAACACCATATATTTT,CAISELAFSGNTIYF
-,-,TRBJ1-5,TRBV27,TGTGCCAGCAGTTTAGGCTGGCCAGGGGATCAGCCCCAGCATTTT,CASSLGWPGDQPQHF
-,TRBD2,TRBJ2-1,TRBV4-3,TGCGCCAGCAGCCCGTTAGCGGGAAATGAGCAGTTCTTC,CASSPLAGNEQFF
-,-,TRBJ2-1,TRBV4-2,TGTGCCAGCAGCCAAGAGGAGGGAGATCTCCAAGGGGAGCAGTTCTTC,CASSQEEGDLQGEQFF
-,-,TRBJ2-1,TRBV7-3,TGTGCCAGCAGCTATAACAGGGACCGAATGGGGAATGAGCAGTTCTTC,CASSYNRDRMGNEQFF
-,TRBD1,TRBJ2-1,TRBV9,TGTGCCAGCAGCGTAGGAGGGACAGGGGGCAATGAGCAGTTCTTC,CASSVGGTGGNEQFF
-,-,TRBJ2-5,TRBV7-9,TGTGCCAGCAGCTTACGGGGTTTGGAGACCCAGTACTTC,CASSLRGLETQYF
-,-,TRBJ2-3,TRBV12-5,TGTGCTAGTGGTTTGGCTAACAGGGCCCCCACAGATACGCAGTATTTT,CASGLANRAPTDTQYF
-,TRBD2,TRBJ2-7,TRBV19,TGTGCCAGTAGTATGGGGATCGGGAGGGCGCAGAACGAGCAGTACTTC,CASSMGIGRAQNEQYF
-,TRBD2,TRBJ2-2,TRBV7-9,TGTGCCAGCAGCCTCGGACTAGGCAGAAACACCGGGGAGCTGTTTTTT,CASSLGLGRNTGELFF
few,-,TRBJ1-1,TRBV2,TGTGCCAGCAGCTCCTGGAGGAGGGAGTCCACTGAAGCTTTCTTT,CASSSWRRESTEAFF
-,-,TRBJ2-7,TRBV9,TGTGCCAGCAGCGTAGAGGACAGCGCTTACGAGCAGTACTTC,CASSVEDSAYEQYF